One and the same sample provided the 30 T cell receptor beta chains below, sequenced in a study of blood T cells in healthy people across ages. Then a second PCR, running about 7 to 11 cycles, was carried out with a sample-barcoded 5' primer and a J-beta primer mix. TCRdb used MiXCR to reprocess the 5' RACE reads, holding one entry per CDR3 protein. The sample holds about 1.5 million distinct CDR3 sequences, 42% seen once. The sequencing input was blood. These receptors all come from a young woman in good health.

The CDR3 DNA sequence: TGTGCCAGCCAAGCGGGGGGGGGCACAGATACGCAGTATTTT. It encodes CASQAGGGTDTQYF. The chain uses TRBV9 and TRBJ2-3; 10 bases agree with TRBD2. This CDR3 comprises 14 residues. The germline V gene encodes CDR1 SGDLS and CDR2 YYNGEE. Trimming removed 7 bases from V and 1 base from J; junction bases left unmatched: 3.

A few counts support this clonotype. The J gene is TRBJ2-5, the V gene TRBV10-3, with D perhaps given as TRBD1 or TRBD2 (5 bases each). The CDR3 runs 14 residues. Germline V gene data show CDR1 as ENHRY and CDR2 as SYGVKD. V was cut by 2 bases and J by 1 base, with 8 bases left in between. CDR3 residues: CAISEGDGQETQYF. CDR3 sequence (DNA): TGTGCCATCAGTGAGGGGGACGGCCAAGAGACCCAGTACTTC.

This clonotype was seen a few times. CDR3 loop: CASSLQRGVTPHEQFF. The CDR3 DNA follows: TGTGCCAGCAGCCTTCAGCGGGGGGTGACGCCCCATGAGCAGTTCTTC. The chain is built from TRBV11-2 and TRBJ2-1; 9 bases match TRBD2. The CDR3 totals 16 residues. The trim removed 5 bases at V and 8 bases at J, leaving 13 bases unmatched. Germline assignment: CDR1 SGHAT and CDR2 FQNNGV.

This clonotype was counted between two and nine times. The chain is built from TRBV20-1 and TRBJ2-4, with 9 bases identical to TRBD2. The J call is uncertain, as TRBJ2-7 better fits the DNA end. The CDR3 sequence is 13 residues long. CDR1 DFQATT and CDR2 SNEGSKA come from the germline V gene (reference sequence). CDR3 loop: CSARRAGGVEQYF. As DNA, the CDR3 is TGCAGTGCTAGAAGGGCGGGAGGGGTCGAGCAGTACTTC.

The rearrangement joins TRBV21-1 to TRBJ1-2. TRBV21-1 represents a pseudogene. There are 12 residues in the CDR3. Here the CDR3 DNA reads TGTGCCAGCGGCAAAGGCCCACGCGGCTACACCTTC. Encoded protein: CASGKGPRGYTF.

This chain links TRBV10-3 with TRBJ2-6; D gene ambiguous. With 9 bases removed from V and 12 bases from J, the gap between germline ends came to 15 bases. CDR3 size: 12 residues. The germline V gene encodes CDR1 ENHRY and CDR2 SYGVKD. The CDR3 sequence: CAIRDQTPVLTF. As DNA, the CDR3 is TGTGCCATTCGCGACCAAACCCCCGTCCTGACTTTC.

This clonotype showed up just a few times. The rearrangement joins TRBV15 to TRBJ2-5; D is ambiguous. Trimming removed 0 bases from V and 5 bases from J, with 13 bases in between. The CDR3 loop spans 15 amino acids. CDR1 and CDR2 from the germline V gene are LNHNV and YYDKDF (reference sequence). CDR3 loop: CATSRDYKVAETQYF. Written as DNA, the CDR3 is TGTGCCACCAGCAGAGATTACAAGGTGGCCGAGACCCAGTACTTC.

This chain links TRBV6-6 with TRBJ2-1, with D possibly TRBD2 on 6 matching bases. The CDR3 sequence is 15 residues long. Germline V lookup: CDR1 MNHNY, CDR2 SVGAGI (reference sequence). Trimming shortened V by 5 bases and J by 0 bases, and 11 bases separated the two germline ends. The CDR3 nucleotides are TGTGCCAGCAGTAAATCGGGAGTCTCCTACAATGAGCAGTTCTTC. The encoded protein is CASSKSGVSYNEQFF.

This clonotype showed up many times. This chain connects TRBV15 to TRBJ2-5; no firm D call. The CDR3 contains 13 residues. Trimming removed 0 bases at V and 5 bases at J, with 7 bases between. Germline V CDR1 and CDR2: LNHNV, YYDKDF (reference sequence). CDR3 bases: TGTGCCACCAGCAGAGATTTGGGGGAGACCCAGTACTTC. The encoded protein is CATSRDLGETQYF.

Comments on this clonotype: One end of the junction does not line up with germline, which may come from a read error. This chain uses TRBV12-3 or TRBV12-4 with TRBJ2-1; D perhaps matches TRBD2 (6 bases). CDR3 length: 13 residues. CDR3 loop: CTSSWGGYNEQFF. The DNA for the CDR3 is TGTACCAGCAGCTGGGGAGGCTACAATGAGCAGTTCTTC.

The rearrangement uses TRBV7-2 and TRBJ2-1; TRBD1 agrees at 7 bases. Per germline, CDR1 SGHTA and CDR2 FQGNSA. This CDR3 is 15 amino acids long. Germline trimming cut 3 bases from V and 6 bases from J; bases unmatched to any gene: 8. The CDR3 loop is CASSFPGQRFNEQFF. Here the CDR3 DNA reads TGTGCCAGCAGCTTCCCGGGACAGCGATTCAATGAGCAGTTCTTC.

The J gene is TRBJ1-3, the V gene TRBV6-5; D is uncertain. Germline V lookup: CDR1 MNHEY, CDR2 SVGAGI. Trimming pared 2 bases from V and 0 bases from J, leaving 14 bases between. The CDR3 runs to 17 residues. The CDR3 sequence: CASSYTNSLSSGNTIYF. CDR3 DNA: TGTGCCAGCAGTTACACAAACAGTCTCTCCTCTGGAAACACCATATATTTT.

The DNA for the CDR3 is TGTGCCAGCAGCACTCCAAGGGCTAACAATGAGCAGTTCTTC. Translated: CASSTPRANNEQFF. This chain connects TRBV2 to TRBJ2-1; D is unclear. The CDR3 totals 14 residues. Per germline, CDR1 SNHLY and CDR2 FYNNEI. Trimming pared 6 bases from V and 5 bases from J, leaving 14 bases between.

This clonotype showed up just a few times. CDR3 sequence reads: CASSQDPSVNTEAFF. CDR3 DNA sequence: TGCGCCAGCAGCCAAGACCCGTCGGTGAACACTGAAGCTTTCTTT. The chain recombines TRBV4-1 with TRBJ1-1; D unclear. CDR3 length: 15 amino acids. Between the trimmed V and J ends, which lost 0 bases and 0 bases, there was a span of 8 bases. Germline V gene lookup returns CDR1 MGHRA and CDR2 YSYEKL.

This clonotype was detected only a few times. The rearrangement uses TRBV12-3 or TRBV12-4 and TRBJ2-7; D is uncertain. The CDR3 totals 13 residues. V dropped 4 bases and J dropped 0 bases, with 7 bases sitting between them. DNA of the CDR3: TGTGCCAGCAGTTCAGACTTCTCCTACGAGCAGTACTTC. It is translated as CASSSDFSYEQYF.

This clonotype came up a few times. J is TRBJ1-6 and V is TRBV7-6, with D hard to call. V shed 5 bases and J shed 10 bases, with 9 bases lying between them. This CDR3 is built from 12 residues. The V gene's germline CDR1 is SGHVS and CDR2 FNYEAQ. The CDR3 DNA reads TGTGCCAGCAGCCAACCCATGTCACCCCTCCACTTT. This gives the protein CASSQPMSPLHF.

This clonotype has only one observation. In DNA form, the CDR3 reads TGTGCCAGCAGCTTATATAATCGGGGGACTCCCACAGATACGCAGTATTTT. Translation gives CASSLYNRGTPTDTQYF. V and J are TRBV7-2 and TRBJ2-3, with D possibly TRBD2 on 6 matching bases. The CDR3 sequence is 17 residues long. The germline V gene has CDR1 SGHTA and CDR2 FQGNSA. V was clipped by 2 bases and J by 2 bases, with 17 bases between them.

This chain links TRBV6-2 or TRBV6-3 with TRBJ1-1; D not certain. CDR3 size: 14 residues. Germline-derived CDR1 and CDR2 are MNHEY and SVGEGT. V was clipped by 0 bases and J by 1 base, with 6 bases between them. CDR3 amino acids: CASSYSAWNTEAFF. CDR3 DNA: TGTGCCAGCAGTTACTCGGCCTGGAACACTGAAGCTTTCTTT.

The chain uses TRBV10-3 and TRBJ1-1; D remains ambiguous. CDR1 ENHRY and CDR2 SYGVKD come from the germline V gene. CDR3 length equals 13 residues. V gave up 8 bases and J gave up 1 base, with 11 bases separating them. As DNA, the CDR3 is TGTGCCATCTGCCCTGGATGGAACACTGAAGCTTTCTTT. As protein: CAICPGWNTEAFF.

A word on this clonotype: A read error may produce the germline difference seen at one junction end. This sequence joins TRBV11-2 and TRBJ1-2, with TRBD1 as a possible D gene (6 bases). The CDR3 extends over 15 amino acids. Germline loops: CDR1 SGHAT, CDR2 FQNNGV. The CDR3 DNA reads as TGTGCCAGCAGCACCTACAGGGTTGGCAACTATGACTACACCTTC. It yields the protein CASSTYRVGNYDYTF.

The CDR3 loop is CASSEARLIRNEQFF. CDR3 nucleotide sequence: TGTGCCAGCAGTGAAGCGCGGCTTATCAGAAATGAGCAGTTCTTC. V gene TRBV6-1 combines with J gene TRBJ2-1; D remains unclear. This CDR3 is built from 15 residues. Deletions cut 0 bases from V and 7 bases from J, with 13 bases between. CDR1 MNHNS and CDR2 SASEGT come from the germline V gene.

V usage is TRBV12-3 or TRBV12-4 and J usage is TRBJ2-5; 12 nucleotides align to TRBD2. V dropped 5 bases and J dropped 11; count of bases not matched to a gene: 12. This CDR3 spans 15 amino acids. CDR3 DNA sequence: TGTGCCAGCAGTCTGACTAGCGGGAGTTTAAATGAGCAGTACTTC. Residues: CASSLTSGSLNEQYF.

The J gene is TRBJ2-5, the V gene TRBV7-2; D is undetermined. The CDR3 runs to 14 residues. CDR1 SGHTA and CDR2 FQGNSA come from the germline V gene. V was cut by 5 bases and J by 7 bases, with 17 bases left in between. In nucleotides, the CDR3 is TGTGCCAGCAGCGTATCTCCGGATAGCTTGACCCAGTACTTC. Its translation is CASSVSPDSLTQYF.

This rearrangement joins TRBV9 to TRBJ2-1, with a possible D match to TRBD2 (6 bases). Germline CDR1 reads SGDLS; CDR2 reads YYNGEE. This CDR3 is built from 15 residues. Trimming removed 0 bases from V and 4 bases from J, with 11 bases in between. This CDR3 is CASSVAGDGYNEQFF. The CDR3 nucleotides are TGTGCCAGCAGCGTAGCGGGGGATGGGTACAATGAGCAGTTCTTC.

This clonotype appeared a few times. The chain employs TRBV27 and TRBJ2-4; D call uncertain. The germline V gene encodes CDR1 MNHEY and CDR2 SMNVEV (reference sequence). The length of the CDR3 is 15 residues. Trimming took off 5 bases at V and 1 base at J, with 12 bases between the two ends. Written as DNA, the CDR3 is TGTGCCAGCAGTGTACAGCTAATGGCCAAAAACATTCAGTACTTC. Translation gives CASSVQLMAKNIQYF.

This clonotype was detected a few times. The chain uses TRBV14 and TRBJ1-2; D remains ambiguous. The CDR3 is made up of 12 amino acids. Germline loops: CDR1 SGHDN, CDR2 FVKESK. V lost 4 bases to trimming and J lost 0 bases, with 3 bases between them. This CDR3 reads CASSRANYGYTF. As DNA, the CDR3 is TGTGCCAGCAGCCGAGCTAACTATGGCTACACCTTC.

This clonotype was seen a handful of times. The J gene is TRBJ2-5, the V gene TRBV12-3 or TRBV12-4, with TRBD2 matching 14 bases. V trimming: 3 bases; J trimming: 5 bases; junction bases outside the gene matches: 8. The CDR3 runs to 17 residues. The CDR3 DNA is TGTGCCAGCAGTTTTGAGACTAGCGGGGGGGCCGGTGAGACCCAGTACTTC. It yields the protein CASSFETSGGAGETQYF.

The rearrangement uses TRBV20-1 and TRBJ2-5; perhaps TRBD1 as D (5 bases). This CDR3 comprises 14 residues. Germline-derived CDR1 and CDR2 are DFQATT and SNEGSKA (reference sequence). Trimming removed 1 base at V and 2 bases at J, with 11 bases between. CDR3 in amino acids: CSARAGREQETQYF. In DNA form, the CDR3 reads TGCAGTGCTAGAGCGGGCAGGGAACAAGAGACCCAGTACTTC.

V and J are TRBV2 and TRBJ2-3, with D possibly TRBD1 on 7 matching bases. In germline, CDR1 is SNHLY, CDR2 FYNNEI. Trimming cost V 6 bases and J 5 bases, with 24 bases left between them. This CDR3 spans 17 amino acids. CDR3 DNA sequence: TGTGCCAGCAGCTTGCTTCGGGACAGTGGGGGGCGAGATACGCAGTATTTT. It is translated as CASSLLRDSGGRDTQYF.

This clonotype was seen at least ten times. The chain recombines TRBV20-1 with TRBJ2-1, with D possibly TRBD1 on 5 matching bases. V lost 3 bases, J lost 4 bases, and 19 bases lay in between. The CDR3 contains 16 residues. In germline, CDR1 is DFQATT, CDR2 SNEGSKA (reference sequence). The CDR3 DNA reads as TGCAGTGCTAGTCCCCCCGCAGGGAAAGAGTACAATGAGCAGTTCTTC. Translated, it gives CSASPPAGKEYNEQFF.